This T cell receptor (beta chain) emerged from a study of regulatory T cells in long-lasting Graves disease. The time point here: persistent/refractory GD, antithyroid drugs over 5 years with positive TRAb. TCR sequences were obtained from RNA taken from PBMCs. This clonotype was recorded many times. Sequencing libraries for TCR beta were prepared with iRepertoire HTBI primers and Arm-PCR of CDR3 regions. MiXCR, applied by TCRdb to the multiplex PCR reads, yields one record per CDR3 protein. The sample lists 600,000 to 800,000 distinct CDR3 sequences, around 32% occurring once. This CDR3 spans 13 amino acids. Germline CDR1 reads SQVTM; CDR2 reads ANQGSEA. The V and J ends lost 7 bases and 0 bases respectively, with 12 bases between them.

The source material was peripheral blood mononuclear cells (PBMCs), sampled when the disease was refractory, from a patient treated with antithyroid drugs. The sequence came from a female donor with Graves disease. This sequence joins TRBV29-1 and TRBJ1-1; possibly TRBD1 for D (6 bases). The CDR3 loop reads CSAVGQMNTEAFF. For the CDR3, the DNA is TGCAGCGCTGTCGGACAGATGAACACTGAAGCTTTCTTT.